A selection of T cell receptor beta chains follows, all from one sample in a study of TIL therapy for anti-PD-1-resistant metastatic lung cancer. Here immunoSEQ multiplex PCR was the method, and the copy in TCRdb shows in-frame clones only, minus some. This repertoire shows roughly 58,000 clones, roughly 77% found once; its top ten account for 2.5% to 3.5%. The sample consisted of blood, taken at baseline. Source of these receptors: a person aged 25 to 85 with non-small cell lung cancer. Both conserved end residues are part of each CDR3. The D gene is left open where the match is weak. Some rows have no size entry. The others give once, few or many, or a class for an expanded clone.

V: TRBV7-2
size: .
J: TRBJ2-5
D: .
CDR3: CASSLDPKGETQYF
DNA: TGTGCCAGCAGCTTAGACCCAAAAGGGGAGACCCAGTACTTC

V: TRBV29-1
size: .
J: TRBJ1-5
D: .
CDR3: CSVGVSNQPQHF
DNA: TGCAGCGTTGGGGTAAGCAATCAGCCCCAGCATTTT

V: TRBV5-6
size: .
J: TRBJ2-2
D: .
CDR3: CASSLDFSPVRYTGELFF
DNA: TGTGCCAGCAGCTTGGATTTCTCCCCGGTAAGGTACACCGGGGAGCTGTTTTTT

V: TRBV6-2/TRBV6-3
size: .
J: TRBJ1-5
D: .
CDR3: CASSYSNSYQPQHF
DNA: TGTGCCAGCAGTTACTCGAATTCCTATCAGCCCCAGCATTTT

V: TRBV5-4
size: .
J: TRBJ2-3
D: .
CDR3: CAAGRHTDTQYF
DNA: TGTGCCGCGGGACGCCACACAGATACGCAGTATTTT

V: TRBV6-4
size: .
J: TRBJ2-7
D: TRBD2
CDR3: CASSKGAGGTHEQYF
DNA: TGTGCCAGCAGCAAGGGGGCGGGAGGGACCCACGAGCAGTACTTC

V: TRBV29-1
size: .
J: TRBJ2-3
D: TRBD1
CDR3: CSVWDRGLGGDTQYF
DNA: TGCAGCGTTTGGGACAGGGGGCTTGGAGGAGATACGCAGTATTTT

V: TRBV5-6
size: .
J: TRBJ2-5
D: TRBD1
CDR3: CASSFRGTGGQETQYF
DNA: TGTGCCAGCAGCTTCCGGGGGACAGGGGGTCAAGAGACCCAGTACTTC

V: TRBV30
size: .
J: TRBJ2-1
D: TRBD2
CDR3: CACSRGLVTNEQFF
DNA: TGTGCCTGTTCCCGGGGACTAGTGACCAATGAGCAGTTCTTC

V: TRBV27
size: .
J: TRBJ2-6
D: .
CDR3: CASRAGMSSGANVLTF
DNA: TGTGCCAGCAGGGCAGGGATGAGCTCTGGGGCCAACGTCCTGACTTTC

V: TRBV28
size: .
J: TRBJ2-6
D: TRBD1
CDR3: CASRTGPTAGANVLTF
DNA: TGTGCCAGCCGGACAGGACCCACGGCCGGGGCCAACGTCCTGACTTTC

V: TRBV5-1
size: .
J: TRBJ2-3
D: TRBD2
CDR3: CASSTPPGTSGRATDTQYF
DNA: TGCGCCAGCAGCACCCCTCCCGGGACTAGCGGGAGGGCGACAGATACGCAGTATTTT

V: TRBV6-2/TRBV6-3
size: few
J: TRBJ2-7
D: .
CDR3: CASSLTAYEQYF
DNA: TGTGCCAGCAGCCTAACTGCCTACGAGCAGTACTTC

V: TRBV4-2
size: .
J: TRBJ2-1
D: TRBD2
CDR3: CASSQEGLAGASEQFF
DNA: TGTGCCAGCAGCCAAGAGGGACTAGCGGGAGCCAGTGAGCAGTTCTTC

V: TRBV6-2/TRBV6-3
size: .
J: TRBJ2-7
D: TRBD1
CDR3: CASSFDRVSEQYF
DNA: TGTGCCAGCAGTTTCGACAGGGTTTCCGAGCAGTACTTC

V: TRBV24-1
size: .
J: TRBJ2-3
D: TRBD2
CDR3: CATGVAGALSTDTQYF
DNA: TGTGCCACCGGGGTAGCGGGGGCGCTTAGCACAGATACGCAGTATTTT

V: TRBV19
size: .
J: TRBJ1-6
D: .
CDR3: CASSIVGVGKKTLHF
DNA: TGTGCCAGTAGTATAGTGGGGGTAGGCAAAAAGACCCTCCACTTT

V: TRBV2
size: .
J: TRBJ2-7
D: .
CDR3: CASSYWGVKNEQYF
DNA: TGTGCCAGCTCCTACTGGGGAGTTAAGAACGAGCAGTACTTC

V: TRBV11-2
size: .
J: TRBJ2-1
D: TRBD2
CDR3: CASSLDLLAGNEQFF
DNA: TGTGCCAGCAGCTTAGATTTGCTAGCGGGTAATGAGCAGTTCTTC

V: TRBV30
size: .
J: TRBJ1-6
D: TRBD1
CDR3: CAWSTGGYNSPLHF
DNA: TGTGCCTGGAGTACAGGGGGATATAATTCACCCCTCCACTTT

V: TRBV19
size: .
J: TRBJ1-2
D: .
CDR3: CASSPDLLTNGYTF
DNA: TGTGCCAGTAGTCCCGACTTACTCACAAATGGCTACACCTTC

V: TRBV6-4
size: .
J: TRBJ2-2
D: TRBD1
CDR3: CASREQGARGELFF
DNA: TGTGCCAGCAGGGAACAGGGGGCGCGAGGGGAGCTGTTTTTT

V: TRBV12-3/TRBV12-4
size: .
J: TRBJ2-1
D: .
CDR3: CASSFQSHNEQFF
DNA: TGTGCCAGCAGTTTCCAGTCCCACAATGAGCAGTTCTTC